These 9 T cell receptor beta chains originate from one sample sequenced in a study of blood T cells in healthy people across ages. A J-beta primer mix and a sample-barcoded 5' primer were used in a second PCR of about 7 to 12 cycles. TCRdb called the 5' RACE reads again in MiXCR, with one record for every CDR3 protein. The table records about 1.8 million distinct CDR3 sequences, roughly 49% of them present only once. Material for sequencing was blood. Receptors originate from a woman aged 35 to 49 in good health.

As concerns this clonotype: Relative to the germline gene, one junction end is altered; a read error may explain this. The chain links TRBV27 to TRBJ2-4; the D gene is possibly TRBD2 (7 bases). The CDR3 contains 17 residues. The V gene's germline CDR1 is MNHEY and CDR2 SMNVEV (reference sequence). The CDR3 DNA reads as TGTACCAGCAGTTTAGGGGGGGGGCGCGGGGCCAAAAACATTCAGTACTTC. It specifies CTSSLGGGRGAKNIQYF.

The gene calls are TRBV3-1 and TRBJ2-7; weak D call: TRBD1 (7 bases). V shed 2 bases and J shed 5 bases, with 13 bases lying between them. Per germline, CDR1 LGHDT and CDR2 YNNKEL (reference sequence). This CDR3 has 14 amino acids. CDR3 sequence reads: CASSQRQGGHEQYF. The CDR3 DNA sequence: TGTGCCAGCAGCCAACGGCAGGGGGGCCACGAGCAGTACTTC.

The V and J genes are TRBV7-2 and TRBJ2-7, with D possibly being TRBD2 (5 bases). CDR1 is SGHTA, CDR2 FQGNSA, per germline. This CDR3 contains 14 residues. The V and J ends lost 5 bases and 2 bases respectively, with 13 bases between them. Here the CDR3 reads CASSRGGRPYEQYF. The CDR3 bases are TGTGCCAGCAGCCGGGGTGGTAGGCCCTACGAGCAGTACTTC. The full variable domain, in which reference TRBV7-2 and TRBJ2-7 provide the parts outside the CDR3, is GAGVSQSPSNKVTEKGKDVELRCDPISGHTALYWYRQSLGQGLEFLIYFQGNSAPDKSGLPSDRFSAERTGGSVSTLTIQRTQQEDSAVYLCASSRGGRPYEQYFGPGTRLTVT.

There are a few counts of this clonotype. At one end the junction does not follow the germline gene, possibly because of a read error. V is TRBV4-1 and J is TRBJ1-2; no firm D call. CDR1 and CDR2 (germline): MGHRA, YSYEKL. The CDR3 totals 15 residues. CDR3 sequence: CASSQGLASNFGYTF. CDR3 bases: TGCGCCAGCAGCCAAGGATTGGCGTCCAACTTTGGCTACACCTTC.

The chain employs TRBV6-1 and TRBJ2-1, with a possible D match to TRBD1 (5 bases). Trimming removed 1 base from V and 12 bases from J, with 10 bases in between. The CDR3 extends over 12 amino acids. The V gene's germline CDR1 is MNHNS and CDR2 SASEGT. The CDR3 here is CASSEGGRGQFF. CDR3 nucleotides: TGTGCCAGCAGTGAAGGGGGCCGAGGGCAGTTCTTC.

The CDR3 loop is CASQTRGGAYEQYF. The CDR3 DNA reads as TGTGCCAGCCAGACGCGCGGGGGGGCCTACGAGCAGTACTTC. V and J are TRBV6-2 or TRBV6-3 and TRBJ2-7; 9 bases agree with TRBD2. The CDR3 runs 14 residues. The J segment lost 2 bases and the V segment lost 8 bases, leaving 7 bases of the junction unmatched. From germline, CDR1 is MNHEY and CDR2 SVGEGT.

The CDR3 sequence: CASRVTSGGASEQFF. CDR3 DNA sequence: TGTGCCAGCAGGGTGACTAGCGGGGGGGCGTCTGAGCAGTTCTTC. V is TRBV5-5 and J is TRBJ2-1; 14 bases line up with TRBD2. CDR1 and CDR2 (germline): SGHKS, YYEKEE (reference sequence). V was clipped by 5 bases and J by 9 bases; unmatched bases: 7. The CDR3 sequence is 15 residues long. The full variable domain, in which reference TRBV5-5 and TRBJ2-1 provide the parts outside the CDR3, is DAGVTQSPTHLIKTRGQQVTLRCSPISGHKSVSWYQQVLGQGPQFIFQYYEKEERGRGNFPDRFSARQFPNYSSELNVNALLLGDSALYLCASRVTSGGASEQFFGPGTRLTVL.

The rearrangement joins TRBV3-1 to TRBJ2-1; TRBD1 agrees at 9 bases. The CDR3 is made up of 18 amino acids. Germline V gives CDR1 LGHDT, CDR2 YNNKEL (reference sequence). The V segment lost 5 bases and the J segment 4 bases; nucleotides outside the gene matches: 15. CDR3 amino acids: CASSSHRGTGRPYNEQFF. In DNA, the CDR3 is TGTGCCAGCAGCTCCCACCGCGGGACAGGGCGACCTTACAATGAGCAGTTCTTC.

This sequence joins TRBV6-2 or TRBV6-3 and TRBJ2-3; 8 positions match TRBD1. V lost 7 bases and J lost 4; bases outside the gene matches: 10. The V gene's germline CDR1 is MNHEY and CDR2 SVGEGT. The CDR3 extends over 15 amino acids. CDR3 DNA sequence: TGTGCCAGCACCGACTCGGACAGGGCCTCAGATACGCAGTATTTT. Residues: CASTDSDRASDTQYF.